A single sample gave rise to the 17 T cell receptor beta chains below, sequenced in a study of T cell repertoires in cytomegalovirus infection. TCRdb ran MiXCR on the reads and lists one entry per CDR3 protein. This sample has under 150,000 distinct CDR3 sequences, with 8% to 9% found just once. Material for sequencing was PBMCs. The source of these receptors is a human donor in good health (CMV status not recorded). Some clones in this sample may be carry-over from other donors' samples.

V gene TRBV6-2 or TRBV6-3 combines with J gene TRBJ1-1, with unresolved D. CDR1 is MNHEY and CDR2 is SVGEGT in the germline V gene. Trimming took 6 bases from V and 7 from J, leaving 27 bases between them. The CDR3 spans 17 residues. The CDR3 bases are TGTGCCAGCAGACAAAGTATAGTCGGACTGAGGAAGGATGAAGCTTTCTTT. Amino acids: CASRQSIVGLRKDEAFF.

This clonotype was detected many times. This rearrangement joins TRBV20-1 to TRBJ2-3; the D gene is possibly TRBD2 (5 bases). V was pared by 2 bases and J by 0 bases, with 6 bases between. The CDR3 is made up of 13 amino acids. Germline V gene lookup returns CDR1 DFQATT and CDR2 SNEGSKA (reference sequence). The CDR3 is CSARRDSTDTQYF. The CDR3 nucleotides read TGCAGTGCTAGACGGGATAGCACAGATACGCAGTATTTT.

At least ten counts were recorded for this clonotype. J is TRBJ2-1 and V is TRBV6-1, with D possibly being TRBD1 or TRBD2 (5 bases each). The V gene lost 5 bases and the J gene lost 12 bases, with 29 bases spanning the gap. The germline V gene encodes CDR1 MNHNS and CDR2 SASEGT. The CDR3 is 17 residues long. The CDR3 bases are TGTGCCAGCAGTTTACACCCCGGGACGAAGGTTACAATGAGGCAGTTCTTC. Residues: CASSLHPGTKVTMRQFF.

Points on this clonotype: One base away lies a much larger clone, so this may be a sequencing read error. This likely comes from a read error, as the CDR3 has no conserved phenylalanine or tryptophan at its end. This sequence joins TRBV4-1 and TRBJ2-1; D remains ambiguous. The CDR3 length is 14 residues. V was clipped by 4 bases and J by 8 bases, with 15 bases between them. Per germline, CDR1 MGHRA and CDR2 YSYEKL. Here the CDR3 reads CASSPPRRNDEQFL. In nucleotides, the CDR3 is TGCGCCAGCAGCCCCCCCCGGAGAAACGATGAGCAGTTCTTG.

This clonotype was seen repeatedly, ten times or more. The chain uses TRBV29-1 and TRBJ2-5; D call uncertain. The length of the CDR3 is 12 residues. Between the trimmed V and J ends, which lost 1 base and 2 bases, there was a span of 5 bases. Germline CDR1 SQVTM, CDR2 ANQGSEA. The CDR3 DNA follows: TGCAGCGTTGAAGTCAGACAAGAGACCCAGTACTTC. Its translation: CSVEVRQETQYF.

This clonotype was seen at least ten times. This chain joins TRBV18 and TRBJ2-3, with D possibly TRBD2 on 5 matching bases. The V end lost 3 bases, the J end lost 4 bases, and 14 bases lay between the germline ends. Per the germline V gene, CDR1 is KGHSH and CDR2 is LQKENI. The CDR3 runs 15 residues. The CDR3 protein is CASSPTTSFPDTQYF. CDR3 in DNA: TGTGCCAGCTCACCGACAACTAGTTTCCCAGATACGCAGTATTTT. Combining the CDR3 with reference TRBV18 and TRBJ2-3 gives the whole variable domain NAGVMQNPRHLVRRRGQEARLRCSPMKGHSHVYWYRQLPEEGLKFMVYLQKENIIDESGMPKERFSAEFPKEGPSILRIQQVVRGDSAAYFCASSPTTSFPDTQYFGPGTRLTVL.

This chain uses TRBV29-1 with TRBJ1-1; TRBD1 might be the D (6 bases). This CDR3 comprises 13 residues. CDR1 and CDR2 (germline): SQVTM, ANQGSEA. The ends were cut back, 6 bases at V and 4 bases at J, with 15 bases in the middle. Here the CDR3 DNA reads TGCAGCGTCGGGACAACCAGAGGCACTGAAGCTTTCTTT. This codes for CSVGTTRGTEAFF.

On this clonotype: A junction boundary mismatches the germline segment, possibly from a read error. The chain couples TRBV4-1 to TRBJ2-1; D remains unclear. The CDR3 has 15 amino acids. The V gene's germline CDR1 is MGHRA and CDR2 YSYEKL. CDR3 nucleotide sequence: TGTGCCAGCAGCCGGATAACGGCGGCCCAGGATGAGCAGTTCTTC. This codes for CASSRITAAQDEQFF.

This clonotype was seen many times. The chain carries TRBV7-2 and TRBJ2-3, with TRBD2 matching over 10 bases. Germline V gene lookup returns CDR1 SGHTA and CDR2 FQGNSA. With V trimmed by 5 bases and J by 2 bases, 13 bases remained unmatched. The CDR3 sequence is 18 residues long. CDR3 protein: CASSLRVLAGSYTDTQYF. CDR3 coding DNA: TGTGCCAGCAGCCTTAGAGTACTAGCGGGGTCTTACACAGATACGCAGTATTTT. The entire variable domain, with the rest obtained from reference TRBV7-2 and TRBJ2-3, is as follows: GAGVSQSPSNKVTEKGKDVELRCDPISGHTALYWYRQSLGQGLEFLIYFQGNSAPDKSGLPSDRFSAERTGGSVSTLTIQRTQQEDSAVYLCASSLRVLAGSYTDTQYFGPGTRLTVL.

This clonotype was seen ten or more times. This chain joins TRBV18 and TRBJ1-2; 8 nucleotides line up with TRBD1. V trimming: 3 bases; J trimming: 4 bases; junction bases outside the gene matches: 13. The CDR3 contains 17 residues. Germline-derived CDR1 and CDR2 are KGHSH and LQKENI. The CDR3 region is CASSPGQGGSWGYGYTF. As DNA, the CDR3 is TGTGCCAGCTCACCCGGACAGGGTGGATCATGGGGCTATGGCTACACCTTC.

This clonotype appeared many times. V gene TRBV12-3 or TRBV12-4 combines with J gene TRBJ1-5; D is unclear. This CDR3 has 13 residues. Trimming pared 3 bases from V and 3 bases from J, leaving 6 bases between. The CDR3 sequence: CASSFKVNQPQHF. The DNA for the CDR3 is TGTGCCAGCAGTTTTAAGGTCAATCAGCCCCAGCATTTT.

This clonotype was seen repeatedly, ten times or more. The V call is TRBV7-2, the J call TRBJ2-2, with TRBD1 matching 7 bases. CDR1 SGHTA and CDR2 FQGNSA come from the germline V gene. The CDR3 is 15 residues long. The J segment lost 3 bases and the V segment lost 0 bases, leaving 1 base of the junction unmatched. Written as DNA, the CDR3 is TGTGCCAGCAGCTTAGCGACAGGGTACACCGGGGAGCTGTTTTTT. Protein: CASSLATGYTGELFF. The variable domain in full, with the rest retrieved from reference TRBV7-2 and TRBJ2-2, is GAGVSQSPSNKVTEKGKDVELRCDPISGHTALYWYRQSLGQGLEFLIYFQGNSAPDKSGLPSDRFSAERTGGSVSTLTIQRTQQEDSAVYLCASSLATGYTGELFFGEGSRLTVL.

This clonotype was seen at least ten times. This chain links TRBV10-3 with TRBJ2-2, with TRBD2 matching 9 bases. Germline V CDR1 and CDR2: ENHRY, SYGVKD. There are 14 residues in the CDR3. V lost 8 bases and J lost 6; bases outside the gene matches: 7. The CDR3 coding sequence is TGTGCCATCTGTTCTAGCGGGGTTGCCGGGGAGCTGTTTTTT. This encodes CAICSSGVAGELFF.

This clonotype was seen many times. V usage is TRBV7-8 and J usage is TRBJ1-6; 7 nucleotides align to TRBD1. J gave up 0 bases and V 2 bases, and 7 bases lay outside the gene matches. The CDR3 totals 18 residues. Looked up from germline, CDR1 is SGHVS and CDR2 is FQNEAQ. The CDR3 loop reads CASSLTGQSSSYNSPLHF. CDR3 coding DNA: TGTGCCAGCAGCTTAACGGGACAGTCGAGCTCCTATAATTCACCCCTCCACTTT.

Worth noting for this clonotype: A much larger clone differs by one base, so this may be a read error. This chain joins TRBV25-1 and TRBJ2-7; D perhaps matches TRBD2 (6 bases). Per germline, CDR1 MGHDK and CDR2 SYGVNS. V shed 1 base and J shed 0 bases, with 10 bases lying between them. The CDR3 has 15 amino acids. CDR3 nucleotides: TGTGCCAGCAGTGAATTAATCGGGGGCTCCTACGAGCAGTACTTC. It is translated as CASSELIGGSYEQYF.

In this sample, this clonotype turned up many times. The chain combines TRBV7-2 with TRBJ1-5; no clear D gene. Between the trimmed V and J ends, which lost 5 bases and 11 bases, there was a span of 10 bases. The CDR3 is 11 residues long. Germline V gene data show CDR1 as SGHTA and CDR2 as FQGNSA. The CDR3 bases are TGTGCCAGCAGCCGAGGAGGGACCCAGCATTTT. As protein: CASSRGGTQHF.

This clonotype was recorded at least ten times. This chain's CDR3 is CASSLVTSWETQYF. The CDR3 DNA reads as TGTGCCAGCAGTTTAGTAACTAGCTGGGAGACCCAGTACTTC. This chain connects TRBV12-3 or TRBV12-4 to TRBJ2-5; D is perhaps TRBD2 (6 bases). V lost 1 base, J lost 5 bases, and 11 bases lay in between. The CDR3 consists of 14 residues.